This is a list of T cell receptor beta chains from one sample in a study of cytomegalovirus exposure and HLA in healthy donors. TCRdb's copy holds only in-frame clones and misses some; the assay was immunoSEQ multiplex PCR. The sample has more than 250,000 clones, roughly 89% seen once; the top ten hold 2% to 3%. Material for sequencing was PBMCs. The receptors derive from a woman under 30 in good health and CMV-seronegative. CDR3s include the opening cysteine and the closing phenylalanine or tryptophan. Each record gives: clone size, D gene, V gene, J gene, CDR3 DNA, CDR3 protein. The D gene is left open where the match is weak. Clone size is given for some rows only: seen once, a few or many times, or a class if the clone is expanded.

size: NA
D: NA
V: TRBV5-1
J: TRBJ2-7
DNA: TGCGCCAGCAGCTTGGACAGATACGAGCAGTACTTC
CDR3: CASSLDRYEQYF

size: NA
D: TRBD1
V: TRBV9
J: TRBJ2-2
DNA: TGTGCCAGCAGCGTATGGGGCAGGGGGAGAGGTAACACCGGGGAGCTGTTTTTT
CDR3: CASSVWGRGRGNTGELFF

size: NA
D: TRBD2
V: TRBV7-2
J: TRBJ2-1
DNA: TGTGCCAGAGAAGAGGCGGGGGGTTACAATGAGCAGTTCTTC
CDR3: CAREEAGGYNEQFF

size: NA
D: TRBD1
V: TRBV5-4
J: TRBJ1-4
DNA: TGTGCCAGCAGCTTGAAGGAGGGGGCGCGAACTAATGAAAAACTGTTTTTT
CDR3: CASSLKEGARTNEKLFF

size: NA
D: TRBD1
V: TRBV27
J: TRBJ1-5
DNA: TGTGCCAGCAGAAGGGGACAGTCCAATCAGCCCCAGCATTTT
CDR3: CASRRGQSNQPQHF

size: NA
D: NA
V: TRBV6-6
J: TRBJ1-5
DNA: TGTGCCAGCAGCCTAGTGGGTCCGGGCAATCAGCCCCAGCATTTT
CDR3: CASSLVGPGNQPQHF

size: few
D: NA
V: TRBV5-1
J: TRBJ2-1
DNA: TGCGCCAGCACGGAGGTGGGCTACAATGAGCAGTTCTTC
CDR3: CASTEVGYNEQFF

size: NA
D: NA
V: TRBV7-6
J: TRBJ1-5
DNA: TGTGCCAGCAGCTTGGCTCTTGCAGGGTCCAAATATAGCAATCAGCCCCAGCATTTT
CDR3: CASSLALAGSKYSNQPQHF

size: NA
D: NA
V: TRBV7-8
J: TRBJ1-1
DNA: TGTGCCAGCAGCTTAGGCAGGTTGAACACTGAAGCTTTCTTT
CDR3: CASSLGRLNTEAFF

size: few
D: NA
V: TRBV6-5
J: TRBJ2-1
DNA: TGTGCCAGCAGTTACTCGCGAGGTTACTATGAGCAGTTCTTC
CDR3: CASSYSRGYYEQFF

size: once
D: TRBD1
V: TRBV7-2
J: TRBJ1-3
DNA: TGTGCCAGCAGCTTATTTGGGACAGGGGCCGGAAACACCATATATTTT
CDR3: CASSLFGTGAGNTIYF

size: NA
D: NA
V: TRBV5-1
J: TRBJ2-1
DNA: TGCGCCAGCAGCCTCTTCTACAATGAGCAGTTCTTC
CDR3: CASSLFYNEQFF

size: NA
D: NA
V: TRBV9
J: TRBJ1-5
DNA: TGTGCCAGCAGCGTAGTAGGGGGTGGAGATCAGCCCCAGCATTTT
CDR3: CASSVVGGGDQPQHF

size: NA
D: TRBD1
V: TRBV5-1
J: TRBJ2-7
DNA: TGCGCCAGCAGCTTAACAGGGGGACCCTACGAGCAGTACTTC
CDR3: CASSLTGGPYEQYF

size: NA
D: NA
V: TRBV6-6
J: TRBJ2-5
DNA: TGTGCCAGCAGTTACTCCCTGGAGACCCAGTACTTC
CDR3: CASSYSLETQYF

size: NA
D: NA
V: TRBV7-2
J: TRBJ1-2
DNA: TGTGCCAGCAGCTCAAGGGGACACCTCTATGGCTACACCTTC
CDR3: CASSSRGHLYGYTF

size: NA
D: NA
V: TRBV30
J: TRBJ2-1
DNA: TGTGCCTTGAGAGGGGGCAATGAGCAGTTCTTC
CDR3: CALRGGNEQFF

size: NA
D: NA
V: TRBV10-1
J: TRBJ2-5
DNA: TGCGCCAGCAGGGGAACTCGTACACAGGAGAATCAAGAGACCCAGTACTTC
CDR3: CASRGTRTQENQETQYF

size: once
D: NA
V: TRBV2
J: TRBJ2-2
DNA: TGTGCCAGCAGGGGCCCACTAGAGTCCGGGGAGCTGTTTTTT
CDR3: CASRGPLESGELFF

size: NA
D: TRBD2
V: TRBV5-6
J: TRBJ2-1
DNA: TGTGCCAGCAGCTTTAAGACTAGCGGGGGGTCAGGTGAGCAGTTCTTC
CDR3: CASSFKTSGGSGEQFF

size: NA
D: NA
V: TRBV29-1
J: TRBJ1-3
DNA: TGCAGCGTTGATGAGGGAGCTGGAAACACCATATATTTT
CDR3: CSVDEGAGNTIYF

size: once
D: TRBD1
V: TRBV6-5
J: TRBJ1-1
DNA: TGTGCCAGCAGTCCCCAGGGGGGACACTTTGAAGCTTTCTTT
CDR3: CASSPQGGHFEAFF

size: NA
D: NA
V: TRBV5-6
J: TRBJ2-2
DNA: TGTGCCAGCAGCTTGGTCCAGGTACACCGGGAGCTGTTTTTT
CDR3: CASSLVQVHRELFF

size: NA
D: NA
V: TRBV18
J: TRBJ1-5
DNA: TGTGCCAGCTCACCTCTTAGCAATCAGCCCCAGCATTTT
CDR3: CASSPLSNQPQHF

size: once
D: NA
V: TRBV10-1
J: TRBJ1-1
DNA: TGCGCCAGCAGTCGTGGACAGACGACGAACACTGAAGCTTTCTTT
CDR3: CASSRGQTTNTEAFF

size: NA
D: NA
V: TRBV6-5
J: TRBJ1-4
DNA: TGTGCCAGCAGCCGACAGCGTAATGAAAAACTGTTTTTT
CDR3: CASSRQRNEKLFF

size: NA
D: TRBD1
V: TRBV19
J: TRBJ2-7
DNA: TGTGCCAGTAGTATAGGGGATGGGACAGAAGAAATGTACTTC
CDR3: CASSIGDGTEEMYF

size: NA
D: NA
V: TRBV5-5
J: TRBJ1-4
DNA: TGTGCCAGCAGCCCGGCTGGGGCCCTCTGGGGTGAAAAACTGTTTTTT
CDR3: CASSPAGALWGEKLFF

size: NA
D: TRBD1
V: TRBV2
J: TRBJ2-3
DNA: TGTGCCAGCAGCGAGGGTCGACAGGGGGCTGGAACAGATACGCAGTATTTT
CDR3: CASSEGRQGAGTDTQYF

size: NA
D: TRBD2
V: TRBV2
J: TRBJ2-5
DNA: TGTGCCAGCAGGCCGGGACTAGCGTTTGGAGAGACCCAGTACTTC
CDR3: CASRPGLAFGETQYF

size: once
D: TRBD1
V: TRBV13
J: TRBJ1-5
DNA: TGTGCCAGCAGCTTATGGCGGGACAGGGTCCAACAGCCCCAGCATTTT
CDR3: CASSLWRDRVQQPQHF

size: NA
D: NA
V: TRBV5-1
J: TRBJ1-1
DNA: TGCGCCAGCAGCTTCAGGGGGAACACTGAAGCTTTCTTT
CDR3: CASSFRGNTEAFF

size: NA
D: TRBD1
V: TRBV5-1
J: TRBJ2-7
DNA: TGCGCCAGCAGAGACAGGGGGCCAAGCGAGCAGTACTTC
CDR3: CASRDRGPSEQYF

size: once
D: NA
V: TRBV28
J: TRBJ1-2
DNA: TGTGCCAGCAGTGAGGGTCCTTCGAGGGGCTACACCTTC
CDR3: CASSEGPSRGYTF

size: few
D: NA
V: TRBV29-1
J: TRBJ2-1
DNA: TGCAGCGTCCCTACAGGTTACAATGAGCAGTTCTTC
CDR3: CSVPTGYNEQFF

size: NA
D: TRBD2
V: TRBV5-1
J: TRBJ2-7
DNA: TGCGCCAGCAGCTTGGGAACTAGCGGGTACGAGCAGTACTTC
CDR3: CASSLGTSGYEQYF

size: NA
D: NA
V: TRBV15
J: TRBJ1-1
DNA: TGTGCCACCAGCAGATTCGCAATGGGGGGAGCTTTCTTT
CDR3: CATSRFAMGGAFF

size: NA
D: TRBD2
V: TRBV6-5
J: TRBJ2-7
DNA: TGTGCCAGCAGTTACTCAGCTAGCGGGGCCTACGAGCAGTACTTC
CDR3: CASSYSASGAYEQYF

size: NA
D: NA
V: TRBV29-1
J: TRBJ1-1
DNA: TGCAGCGTCTCTCCTATGAACACTGAAGCTTTCTTT
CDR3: CSVSPMNTEAFF

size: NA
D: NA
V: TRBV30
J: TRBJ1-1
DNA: TGTGCCTGGACGCGGGGGGACACTGAAGCTTTCTTT
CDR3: CAWTRGDTEAFF

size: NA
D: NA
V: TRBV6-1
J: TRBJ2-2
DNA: TGTGCCAGCAGGCAAACAGGTGTAACCGGGGAGCTGTTTTTT
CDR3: CASRQTGVTGELFF

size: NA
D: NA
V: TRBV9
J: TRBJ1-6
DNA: TGTGCCAGCAGCGTATCGGAGGGTATGGGCGGATCACCCCTCCACTTT
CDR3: CASSVSEGMGGSPLHF

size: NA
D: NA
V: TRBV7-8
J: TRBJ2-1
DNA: TGTGCCAGCAGCTTAGAGGGTTGGGGGACTTCTAAATACAATGAGCAGTTCTTC
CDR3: CASSLEGWGTSKYNEQFF

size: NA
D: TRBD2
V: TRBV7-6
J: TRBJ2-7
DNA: TGTGCCAGCAGCTTAGAAGCGGGGGGCATACTAGGGCAGTACTTC
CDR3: CASSLEAGGILGQYF

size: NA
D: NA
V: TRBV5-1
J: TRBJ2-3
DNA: TGCGCCAGCAGCTTGGCCGAAGCGGGCGAGCAGTATTTT
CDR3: CASSLAEAGEQYF

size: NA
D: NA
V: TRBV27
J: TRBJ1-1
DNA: TGTGCCAGCAGTTTTGTGTTAACGCTCTCGGGAACTGAAGCTTTCTTT
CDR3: CASSFVLTLSGTEAFF

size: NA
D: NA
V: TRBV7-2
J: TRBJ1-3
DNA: TGTGCCAGCAGCTTTCGTCAGGGCTTTACTGGAAACACCATATATTTT
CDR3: CASSFRQGFTGNTIYF

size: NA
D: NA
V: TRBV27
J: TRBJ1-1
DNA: TGTGCCAGCGGGCAGGGAAACACTGAAGCTTTCTTT
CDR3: CASGQGNTEAFF

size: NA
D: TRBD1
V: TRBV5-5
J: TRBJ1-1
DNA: TGTGCCAGCAGCTTTCGACAGGGGGCGAACACTGAAGCTTTCTTT
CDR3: CASSFRQGANTEAFF

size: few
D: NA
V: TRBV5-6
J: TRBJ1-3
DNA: TGTGCCAGCAGCCAGACAGGTTTTTCTGGAAACACCATATATTTT
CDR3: CASSQTGFSGNTIYF

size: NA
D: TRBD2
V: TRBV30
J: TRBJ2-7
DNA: TGTGCCTGGCGGGGGGGGGCCCCCTACGAGCAGTACTTC
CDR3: CAWRGGAPYEQYF

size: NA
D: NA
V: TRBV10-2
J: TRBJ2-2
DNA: TGCGCCGCGCGGGGAACCGGGGAGCTGTTTTTT
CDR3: CAARGTGELFF

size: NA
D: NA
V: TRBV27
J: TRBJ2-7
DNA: TGTGCCAGCAGTCCCAACTCCTACGAGCAGTACTTC
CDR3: CASSPNSYEQYF

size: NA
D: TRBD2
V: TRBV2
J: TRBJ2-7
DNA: TGTGCCAGCAGTGAAGCACTAGCGGGGGGAAGCTACGAGCAGTACTTC
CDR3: CASSEALAGGSYEQYF

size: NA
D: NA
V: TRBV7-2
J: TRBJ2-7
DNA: TGTGCCAGCAGCTTAGCGGGAGGCTACGAGCAGTACTTC
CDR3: CASSLAGGYEQYF